Listed below are T cell receptor beta chains from one sample, sequenced in a study of cytomegalovirus exposure and HLA in healthy donors. Using immunoSEQ multiplex PCR, the repertoire was profiled, and TCRdb retains in-frame clones only, with some absent. The sample lists 120,000 or so clones; around three quarters were seen once. Sequencing was performed on PBMCs. These receptors all stem from a woman in her 40s in good health and CMV-seronegative. Each CDR3 is given with its conserved first and last residue. A D gene is named only where the DNA matches it firmly. Clone sizes are given selectively: once, few, many, or a class where the clone is expanded.

length: 15
size: -
J: TRBJ1-5
V: TRBV7-2
D: -
DNA: TGTGCCAGCAGCTATAGGACGGGAGTCAATCAGCCCCAGCATTTT
CDR3: CASSYRTGVNQPQHF

length: 14
size: -
J: TRBJ1-5
V: TRBV27
D: -
DNA: TGTGCCAGCAGTCCTAGAATGGGCAATCAGCCCCAGCATTTT
CDR3: CASSPRMGNQPQHF

length: 14
size: -
J: TRBJ1-6
V: TRBV18
D: -
DNA: TGTGCCAGCTCACCACGACAGGCAAATTCACCCCTCCACTTT
CDR3: CASSPRQANSPLHF

length: 13
size: few
J: TRBJ2-7
V: TRBV10-3
D: TRBD1
DNA: TGTGCCACTCAAGGGGGACAGGGCGGCGAGCAGTACTTC
CDR3: CATQGGQGGEQYF

length: 13
size: -
J: TRBJ2-1
V: TRBV19
D: -
DNA: TGTGCCAGTAGTGTAGAATCTCAGGGGGAGCAGTTCTTC
CDR3: CASSVESQGEQFF

length: 14
size: -
J: TRBJ1-1
V: TRBV19
D: TRBD1
DNA: TGTGCCAGTAGTCTACAGGGGATAAACACTGAAGCTTTCTTT
CDR3: CASSLQGINTEAFF

length: 13
size: -
J: TRBJ1-1
V: TRBV6-6
D: -
DNA: TGTGCCAGCAGCACCCTGGGCATCACTGAAGCTTTCTTT
CDR3: CASSTLGITEAFF

length: 16
size: -
J: TRBJ2-7
V: TRBV6-5
D: TRBD1
DNA: TGTGCCAGCAGTTACTCGACGGGACAGGCCAGCTACGAGCAGTACTTC
CDR3: CASSYSTGQASYEQYF

length: 18
size: -
J: TRBJ2-4
V: TRBV27
D: TRBD2
DNA: TGTGCCAGCAGTTCGCCCCCGAGGAGCGGGAGGGCCAAAAACAGTCAGTACTTC
CDR3: CASSSPPRSGRAKNSQYF

length: 14
size: -
J: TRBJ1-4
V: TRBV18
D: TRBD1
DNA: TGTGCCAGCTCCCCCGACAGGGGGCGTGAAAAACTGTTTTTT
CDR3: CASSPDRGREKLFF

length: 15
size: -
J: TRBJ1-5
V: TRBV4-2
D: -
DNA: TGTGCCAGCAGCCAGCCGGACGGTCGGGGTCAGCCCCAGCATTTT
CDR3: CASSQPDGRGQPQHF

length: 14
size: -
J: TRBJ1-1
V: TRBV5-4
D: -
DNA: TGTGCCAGCAGCTTGGATGGGGGGGTGCCTGAAGCTTTCTTT
CDR3: CASSLDGGVPEAFF

length: 12
size: -
J: TRBJ2-1
V: TRBV28
D: -
DNA: TGTGCCAGCAGCCCGGGGGTTAATGAGCAGTTCTTC
CDR3: CASSPGVNEQFF

length: 15
size: -
J: TRBJ2-5
V: TRBV19
D: TRBD2
DNA: TGTGCCAGTAGTCCGATTCGGACTAGACAAGAGACCCAGTACTTC
CDR3: CASSPIRTRQETQYF

length: 14
size: -
J: TRBJ1-4
V: TRBV7-9
D: -
DNA: TGTGCCAGCAGCCGGGGGGGAGCTAATGAAAAACTGTTTTTT
CDR3: CASSRGGANEKLFF

length: 15
size: -
J: TRBJ2-7
V: TRBV19
D: TRBD1
DNA: TGTGCCAGTAGTTCCCCAGGGGGTACTTTATACGAGCAGTACTTC
CDR3: CASSSPGGTLYEQYF

length: 20
size: -
J: TRBJ2-2
V: TRBV4-2
D: TRBD2
DNA: TGTGCCAGCAGCCCCCTCCTTGGTAGCGGGAGACTCTCGGACACCGGGGAGCTGTTTTTT
CDR3: CASSPLLGSGRLSDTGELFF

length: 15
size: -
J: TRBJ2-1
V: TRBV28
D: TRBD2
DNA: TGTGCCACCACCCCGGGAACTAGCGGTTACAATGAGCAGTTCTTC
CDR3: CATTPGTSGYNEQFF